Listed below are T cell receptor beta chains from one sample, sequenced in a study of T cells in Graves' hyperthyroidism and ophthalmopathy. MiXCR was run by TCRdb on the multiplex PCR reads, yielding one entry per CDR3 protein. The sample lists roughly 570,000 distinct CDR3 sequences, around 42% occurring once. The sample consisted of peripheral blood or thyroid tissue (not recorded which). The receptors were sampled from an adult woman with Graves' disease, either hyperthyroidism or ophthalmopathy (not recorded which). Each CDR3 is given with its conserved first and last residue.

cdr3_aa: CASSYRDTEAFF; v_call: TRBV7-9
cdr3_aa: CASIEFGHRMNTEAFF; v_call: TRBV7-9
cdr3_aa: CASSLDGFETQYF; v_call: TRBV5-1
cdr3_aa: CASSFAGENEQYF; v_call: TRBV10-2
cdr3_aa: CASTGQGSNQPQHF; v_call: TRBV2
cdr3_aa: CASSLPSSGTNTGELFF; v_call: TRBV4-1
cdr3_aa: CASRGTTGSYEAFF; v_call: TRBV10-2
cdr3_aa: CASSAETGEGYGYTF; v_call: TRBV5-1
cdr3_aa: CASSYRENTEANYGYTF; v_call: TRBV7-9
cdr3_aa: CASRPQTRTGYTF; v_call: TRBV12-3/TRBV12-4
cdr3_aa: CAWTRGPLSYEQYF; v_call: TRBV30
cdr3_aa: CATSRDHVRGLEQYF; v_call: TRBV15
cdr3_aa: CASSLVGGVTGTSNQPQHF; v_call: TRBV7-2
cdr3_aa: CASSYSRDTSGYGYTF; v_call: TRBV6-5
cdr3_aa: CASSSLGTVQGTQYF; v_call: TRBV7-9
cdr3_aa: CAISESWSRDKSYGYTF; v_call: TRBV10-3
cdr3_aa: CASSLDPGGANVLTF; v_call: TRBV7-9
cdr3_aa: CASSEVQENTEAFF; v_call: TRBV25-1
cdr3_aa: CASSDSTGSPQHF; v_call: TRBV6-4
cdr3_aa: CASSRGPKHVEAFF; v_call: TRBV7-2
cdr3_aa: CASSSQGGQTNEKLFF; v_call: TRBV7-8
cdr3_aa: CASSPWPGNYGYTF; v_call: TRBV7-3
cdr3_aa: CASSVMSSGGETQYF; v_call: TRBV9
cdr3_aa: CASSVGGSDTQYF; v_call: TRBV10-2
cdr3_aa: CANKQGTYGYTF; v_call: TRBV2
cdr3_aa: CASSRDRSLVEAFF; v_call: TRBV6-6